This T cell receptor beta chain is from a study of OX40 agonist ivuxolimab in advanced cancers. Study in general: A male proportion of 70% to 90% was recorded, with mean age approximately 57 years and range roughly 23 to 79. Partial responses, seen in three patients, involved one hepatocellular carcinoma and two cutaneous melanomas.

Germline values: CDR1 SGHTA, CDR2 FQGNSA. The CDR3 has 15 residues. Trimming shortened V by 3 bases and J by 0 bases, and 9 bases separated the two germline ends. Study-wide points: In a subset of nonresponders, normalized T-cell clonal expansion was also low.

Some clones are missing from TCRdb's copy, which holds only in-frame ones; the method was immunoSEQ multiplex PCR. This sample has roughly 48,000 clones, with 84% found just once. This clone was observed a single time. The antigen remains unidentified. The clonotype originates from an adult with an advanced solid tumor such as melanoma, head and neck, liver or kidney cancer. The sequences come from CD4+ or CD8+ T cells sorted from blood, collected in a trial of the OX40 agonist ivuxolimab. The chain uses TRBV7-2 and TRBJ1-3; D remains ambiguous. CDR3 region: CASSFQASSGNTIYF. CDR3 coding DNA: TGTGCCAGCAGCTTCCAAGCGAGCTCTGGAAACACCATATATTTT.